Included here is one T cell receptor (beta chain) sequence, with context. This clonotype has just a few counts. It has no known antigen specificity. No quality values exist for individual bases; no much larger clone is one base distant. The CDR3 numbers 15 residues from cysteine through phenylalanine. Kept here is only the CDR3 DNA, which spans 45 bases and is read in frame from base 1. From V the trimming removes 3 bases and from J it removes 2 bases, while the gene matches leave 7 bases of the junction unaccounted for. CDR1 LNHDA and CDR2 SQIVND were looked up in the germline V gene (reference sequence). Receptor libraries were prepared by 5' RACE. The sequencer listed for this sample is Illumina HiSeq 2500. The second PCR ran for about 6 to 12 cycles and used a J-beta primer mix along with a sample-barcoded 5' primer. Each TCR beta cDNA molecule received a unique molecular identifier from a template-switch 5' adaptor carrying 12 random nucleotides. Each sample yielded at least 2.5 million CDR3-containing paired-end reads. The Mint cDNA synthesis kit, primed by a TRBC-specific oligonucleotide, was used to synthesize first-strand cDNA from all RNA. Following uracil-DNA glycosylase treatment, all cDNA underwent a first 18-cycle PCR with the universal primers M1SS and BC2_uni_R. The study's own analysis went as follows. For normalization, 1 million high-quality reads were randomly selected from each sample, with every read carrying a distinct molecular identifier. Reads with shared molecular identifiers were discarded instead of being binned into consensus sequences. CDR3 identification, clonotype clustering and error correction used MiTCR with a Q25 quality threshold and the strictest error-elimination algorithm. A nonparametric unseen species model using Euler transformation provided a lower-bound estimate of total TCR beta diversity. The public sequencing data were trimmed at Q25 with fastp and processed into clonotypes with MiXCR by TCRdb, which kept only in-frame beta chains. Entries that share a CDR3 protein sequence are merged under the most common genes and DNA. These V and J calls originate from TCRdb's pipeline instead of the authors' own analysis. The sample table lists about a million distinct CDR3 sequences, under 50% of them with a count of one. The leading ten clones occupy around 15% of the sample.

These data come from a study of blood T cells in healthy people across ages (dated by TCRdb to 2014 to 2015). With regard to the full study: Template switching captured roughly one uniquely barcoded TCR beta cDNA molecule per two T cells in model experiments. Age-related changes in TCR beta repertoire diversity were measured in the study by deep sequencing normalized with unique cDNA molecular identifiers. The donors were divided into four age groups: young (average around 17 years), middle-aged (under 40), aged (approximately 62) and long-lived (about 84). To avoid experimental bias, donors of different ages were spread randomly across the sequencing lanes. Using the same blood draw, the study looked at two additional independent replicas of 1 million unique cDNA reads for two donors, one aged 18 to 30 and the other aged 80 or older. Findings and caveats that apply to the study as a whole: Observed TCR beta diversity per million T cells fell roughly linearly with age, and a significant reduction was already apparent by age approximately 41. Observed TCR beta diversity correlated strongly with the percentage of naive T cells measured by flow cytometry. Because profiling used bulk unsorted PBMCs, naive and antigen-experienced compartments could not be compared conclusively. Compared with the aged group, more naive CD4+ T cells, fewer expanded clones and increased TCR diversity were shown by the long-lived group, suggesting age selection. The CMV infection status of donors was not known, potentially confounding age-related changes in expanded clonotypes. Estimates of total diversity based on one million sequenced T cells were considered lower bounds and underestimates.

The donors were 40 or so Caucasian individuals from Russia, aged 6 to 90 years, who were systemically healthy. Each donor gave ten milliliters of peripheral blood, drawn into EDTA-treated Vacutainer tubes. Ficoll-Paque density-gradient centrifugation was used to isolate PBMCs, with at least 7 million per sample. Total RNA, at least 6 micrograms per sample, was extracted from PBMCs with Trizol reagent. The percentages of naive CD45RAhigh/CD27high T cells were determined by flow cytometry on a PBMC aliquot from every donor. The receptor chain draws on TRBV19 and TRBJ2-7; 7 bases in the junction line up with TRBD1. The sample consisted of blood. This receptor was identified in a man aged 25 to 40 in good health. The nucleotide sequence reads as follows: TGTGCCAGTAGTATGTTTGGACAGGCCCCCTACGAGCAGTACTTC. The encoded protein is CASSMFGQAPYEQYF.